The clone carrying this T cell receptor (beta chain) was observed a handful of times. Antigen unknown. These data originate in a study of T-cell memory formation after mild COVID-19. Overall study findings and caveats: CD4+ clones that contracted lay mainly in CM and EM; CD8+ ones lay in EMRA. Clones that got smaller from day 15 to 85 had even CD4/CD8, while clones growing later tipped toward CD4+.

Sample barcodes and UMIs were carried by the TCR alpha and TCR beta cDNA libraries that 5'RACE generated with constant-segment primers. In TCRdb, the 5' RACE reads were re-called with MiXCR into one record per CDR3 protein. The sample consists of roughly 200,000 distinct CDR3 sequences, 16% of them appearing once. The V gene's germline CDR1 is LNHDA and CDR2 SQIVND (reference sequence). V dropped 9 bases and J dropped 7; count of bases not matched to a gene: 5. The CDR3 is made up of 13 amino acids. The clonotype originates from an adult woman who had mild COVID-19 (a few samples of this study predate the infection). Cell type and time point are not known. This rearrangement joins TRBV19 to TRBJ2-1; 11 nucleotides agree with TRBD1. The specimen sequenced was PBMCs or a T cell subset sorted from them (not recorded which). In nucleotides, the CDR3 is TGTGCCAGCAGGACAGGGGGCGGGAATGAGCAGTTCTTC. Translating gives CASRTGGGNEQFF.